This T cell receptor (beta chain) originates from a study of blood T cell repertoires in COVID-19. Study as a whole: Acute and convalescent COVID-19 specimens originated in the United States, Italy and Spain.

In this sample, this clone turned up once. Germline CDR1 is SGHDT and CDR2 is YYEEEE. The CDR3 contains 16 residues. Trimming removed 0 bases at V and 1 base at J, with 11 bases between. In the authors' workflow: It was from reference gene primer amplification that nucleated cell counts were estimated. Produced via immunoSEQ multiplex PCR; TCRdb's table is partial and in-frame only. V and J calls and clone size come straight from that table; D and trimming were deduced from the DNA. The data show under 45,000 clones, with 88% seen just once and approximately 9.5% held by the top ten. Sequencing was carried out using peripheral blood. The source is a human donor in a cohort sampled during active COVID-19. The chain carries TRBV5-6 and TRBJ1-5; D gene unclear. CDR3 sequence reads: CASSLAAGISNQPQHF. The CDR3 DNA sequence: TGTGCCAGCAGCTTGGCCGCGGGAATAAGCAATCAGCCCCAGCATTTT.